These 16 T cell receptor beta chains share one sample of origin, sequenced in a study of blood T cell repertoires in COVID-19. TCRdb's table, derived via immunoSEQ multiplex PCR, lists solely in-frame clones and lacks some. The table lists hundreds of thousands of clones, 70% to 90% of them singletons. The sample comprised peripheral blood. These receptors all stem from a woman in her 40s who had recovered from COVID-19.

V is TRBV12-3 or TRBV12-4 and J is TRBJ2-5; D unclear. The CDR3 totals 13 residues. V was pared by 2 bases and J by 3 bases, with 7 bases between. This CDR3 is CASSLLVEETQYF. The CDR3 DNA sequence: TGTGCCAGCAGTTTACTAGTGGAAGAGACCCAGTACTTC.

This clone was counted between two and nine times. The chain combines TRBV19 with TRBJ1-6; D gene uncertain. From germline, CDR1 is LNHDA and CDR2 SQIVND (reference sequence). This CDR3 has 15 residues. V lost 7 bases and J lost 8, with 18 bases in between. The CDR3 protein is CASTAGGHPYSPLHF. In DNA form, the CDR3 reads TGTGCCAGTACGGCGGGTGGCCACCCCTATTCACCCCTCCACTTT.

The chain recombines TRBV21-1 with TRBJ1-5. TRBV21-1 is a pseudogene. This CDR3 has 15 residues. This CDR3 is CASTAAPYSNQPQHF. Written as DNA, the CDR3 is TGTGCCAGCACCGCCGCACCCTATAGCAATCAGCCCCAGCATTTT.

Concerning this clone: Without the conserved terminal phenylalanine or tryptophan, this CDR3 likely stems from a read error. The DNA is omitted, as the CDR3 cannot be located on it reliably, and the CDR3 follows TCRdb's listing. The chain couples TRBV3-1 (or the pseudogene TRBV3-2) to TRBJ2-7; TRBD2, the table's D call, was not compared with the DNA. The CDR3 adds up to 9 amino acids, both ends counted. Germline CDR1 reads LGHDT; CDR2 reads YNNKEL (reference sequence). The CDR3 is CASSQDGGN.

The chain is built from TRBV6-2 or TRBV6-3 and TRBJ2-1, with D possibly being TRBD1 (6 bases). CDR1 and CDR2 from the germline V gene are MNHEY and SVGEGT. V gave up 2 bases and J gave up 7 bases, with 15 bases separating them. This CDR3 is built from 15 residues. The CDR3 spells CASSYRQGSINEQFF. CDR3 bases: TGTGCCAGCAGTTACCGCCAGGGGAGTATTAATGAGCAGTTCTTC.

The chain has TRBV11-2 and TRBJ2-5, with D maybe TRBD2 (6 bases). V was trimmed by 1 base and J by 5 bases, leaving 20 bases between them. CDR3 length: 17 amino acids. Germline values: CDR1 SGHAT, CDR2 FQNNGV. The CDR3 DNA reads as TGTGCCAGCAGCTTAGGGCGGGGCAACCCGGGTGGTGAGACCCAGTACTTC. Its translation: CASSLGRGNPGGETQYF.

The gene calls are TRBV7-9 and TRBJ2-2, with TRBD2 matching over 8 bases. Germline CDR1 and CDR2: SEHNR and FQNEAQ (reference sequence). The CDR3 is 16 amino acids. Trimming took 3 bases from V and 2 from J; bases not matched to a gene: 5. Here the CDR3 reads CASSFGVAGNTGELFF. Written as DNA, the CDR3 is TGTGCCAGCAGCTTCGGGGTAGCGGGAAACACCGGGGAGCTGTTTTTT.

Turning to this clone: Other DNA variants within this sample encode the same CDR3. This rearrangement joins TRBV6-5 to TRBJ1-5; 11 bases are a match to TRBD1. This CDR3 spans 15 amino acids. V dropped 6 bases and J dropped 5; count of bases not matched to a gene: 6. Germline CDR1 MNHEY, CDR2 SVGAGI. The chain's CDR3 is CASSPGTGGYQPQHF. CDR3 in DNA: TGTGCCAGCAGCCCCGGGACAGGGGGTTATCAGCCCCAGCATTTT.

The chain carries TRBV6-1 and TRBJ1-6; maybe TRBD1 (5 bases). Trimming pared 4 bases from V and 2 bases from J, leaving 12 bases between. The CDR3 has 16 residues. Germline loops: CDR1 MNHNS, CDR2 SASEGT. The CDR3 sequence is CASSGGGGAYNSPLHF. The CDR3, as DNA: TGTGCCAGCAGTGGGGGCGGAGGGGCCTATAATTCACCCCTCCACTTT.

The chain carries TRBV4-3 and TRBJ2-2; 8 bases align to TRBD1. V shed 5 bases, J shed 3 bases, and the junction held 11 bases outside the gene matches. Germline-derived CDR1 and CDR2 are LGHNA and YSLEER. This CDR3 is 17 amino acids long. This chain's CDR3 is CASSVSTQGEDTGELFF. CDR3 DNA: TGCGCCAGCAGCGTTAGTACACAGGGGGAGGACACCGGGGAGCTGTTTTTT.

The CDR3: CASSIGAGGGSYEQYF. In DNA, the CDR3 is TGTGCCAGTAGTATTGGAGCGGGAGGGGGTTCCTACGAGCAGTACTTC. The genes are TRBV19 and TRBJ2-7; 10 nucleotides match TRBD2. CDR3 length: 16 residues. Germline CDR1 is LNHDA and CDR2 is SQIVND (reference sequence). The V gene end was trimmed by 3 bases and the J gene end by 1 base; junction bases not matched to a gene: 6.

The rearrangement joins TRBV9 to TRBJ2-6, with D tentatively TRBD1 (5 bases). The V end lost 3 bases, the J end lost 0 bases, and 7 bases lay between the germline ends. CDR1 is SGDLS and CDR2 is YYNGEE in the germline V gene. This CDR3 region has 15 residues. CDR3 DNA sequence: TGTGCCAGCAGCGCGACAGTCTCTGGGGCCAACGTCCTGACTTTC. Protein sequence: CASSATVSGANVLTF.

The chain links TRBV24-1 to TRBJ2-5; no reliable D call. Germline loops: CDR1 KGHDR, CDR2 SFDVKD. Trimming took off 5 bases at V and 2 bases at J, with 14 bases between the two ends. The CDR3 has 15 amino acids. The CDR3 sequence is CATSAPVIGQETQYF. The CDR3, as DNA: TGTGCCACCAGTGCACCGGTGATCGGGCAAGAGACCCAGTACTTC.

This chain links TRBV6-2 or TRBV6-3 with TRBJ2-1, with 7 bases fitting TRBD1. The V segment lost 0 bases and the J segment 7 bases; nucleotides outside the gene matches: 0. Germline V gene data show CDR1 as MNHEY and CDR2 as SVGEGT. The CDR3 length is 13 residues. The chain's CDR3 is CASSYSRGNEQFF. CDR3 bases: TGTGCCAGCAGTTACTCCAGGGGGAATGAGCAGTTCTTC.

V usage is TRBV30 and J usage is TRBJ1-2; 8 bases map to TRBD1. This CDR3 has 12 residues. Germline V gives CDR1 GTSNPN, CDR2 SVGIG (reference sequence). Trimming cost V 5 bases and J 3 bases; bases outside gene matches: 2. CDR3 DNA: TGTGCCTGGTCACAGGGGGACTATGGCTACACCTTC. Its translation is CAWSQGDYGYTF.

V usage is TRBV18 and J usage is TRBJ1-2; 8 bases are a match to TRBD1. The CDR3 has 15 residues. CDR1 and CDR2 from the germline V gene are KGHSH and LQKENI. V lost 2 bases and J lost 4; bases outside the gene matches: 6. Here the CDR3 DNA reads TGTGCCAGCTCACCAGGGGGACAGGACCCCTATGGCTACACCTTC. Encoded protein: CASSPGGQDPYGYTF. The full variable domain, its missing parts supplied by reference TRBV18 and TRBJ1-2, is NAGVMQNPRHLVRRRGQEARLRCSPMKGHSHVYWYRQLPEEGLKFMVYLQKENIIDESGMPKERFSAEFPKEGPSILRIQQVVRGDSAAYFCASSPGGQDPYGYTFGSGTRLTVV.